Following are 2 T cell receptor beta chains from one sample sequenced in a study of Graves' ophthalmopathy and Graves' hyperthyroidism. Amplification of TCR beta CDR3 regions used RNA transcripts. An initial RT-PCR round employing HTBI primers preceded a second-round multiplex PCR. Each CDR3 protein is one row after TCRdb ran MiXCR on the multiplex PCR reads. The sample consists of about 620,000 distinct CDR3 sequences, about 20% of them appearing once. Sequenced material: peripheral blood. These receptor sequences come from a woman between 18 and 30 years old with stable Graves' hyperthyroidism. Some clones in this sample may be carry-over from other donors' samples.

The V gene is TRBV5-1, the J gene TRBJ2-5; D might be TRBD1 (5 bases). V lost 1 base, J lost 4 bases, and 11 bases lay in between. Germline CDR1 SGHRS, CDR2 YFSETQ. CDR3 length equals 14 residues. CDR3 protein: CASSLSSGPETQYF. The CDR3 region has the DNA TGCGCCAGCAGCTTGTCCTCAGGGCCAGAGACCCAGTACTTC.

The V and J genes are TRBV19 and TRBJ2-7, with a possible D match to TRBD1 (6 bases). The CDR3 runs 15 residues. From germline, CDR1 is LNHDA and CDR2 SQIVND (reference sequence). V was cut by 6 bases and J by 1 base, with 16 bases left in between. The CDR3 nucleotides read TGTGCCAGTAGCCCAATCGGACAGACTTCCTACGAGCAGTACTTC. It translates to CASSPIGQTSYEQYF.